This is a list of T cell receptor beta chains from one sample in a study of cytomegalovirus exposure and HLA in healthy donors. Clones were sequenced by immunoSEQ multiplex PCR, and TCRdb holds only the in-frame ones, with some missing. The sample shows tens of thousands of clones, roughly 97% of them seen only once. The sequenced sample consisted of PBMCs. The receptors derive from a man aged 18 to 29 in good health and CMV-seronegative. Each CDR3 is given with its conserved first and last residue. The D gene is left open where the match is weak. Size is omitted from some rows. Given values are once, few, many or a class for expanded clones.

J gene,V gene,D gene,clone size,CDR3 DNA,CDR3 protein
TRBJ2-1,TRBV27,TRBD2,.,TGTGCCAGCAGCCCTAGCGGGAGGCATTACAATGAGCAGTTCTTC,CASSPSGRHYNEQFF
TRBJ1-4,TRBV15,.,.,TGTGCCACCACCCAACGGACCGGGACAAATAGAGAAAAACTGTTTTTT,CATTQRTGTNREKLFF
TRBJ2-7,TRBV5-5,TRBD1,.,TGTGCCAGCAGCTCTCTTTCACGGGGACAGAAGTACGAGCAGTACTTC,CASSSLSRGQKYEQYF
TRBJ1-5,TRBV6-1,.,.,TGTGCCAGCAGTGAAGCTTTCGGGGAAAGTCAGCCCCAGCATTTT,CASSEAFGESQPQHF
TRBJ1-3,TRBV14,TRBD1,.,TGTGCCAGCAGCCATGACAGGGTAAACACCATATATTTT,CASSHDRVNTIYF
TRBJ2-5,TRBV18,.,.,TGTGCCAGCTCACCACCGTCACAAGAGACCCAGTACTTC,CASSPPSQETQYF
TRBJ2-2,TRBV7-8,.,.,TGTGCCAGCAGCTTAGCGATTGCAGATCTTTTTTTT,CASSLAIADLFF
TRBJ2-3,TRBV7-9,TRBD1,.,TGTGCCAGCAGCTTAAGCACAGGGGGCGAGACAGATACGCAGTATTTT,CASSLSTGGETDTQYF
TRBJ2-2,TRBV5-1,.,.,TGCGCCAGCAGCTTGATGGGGGGATTTGACACCGGGGAGCTGTTTTTT,CASSLMGGFDTGELFF
TRBJ1-3,TRBV2,.,once,TGTGCCAGCAGTGTGGGCAGCTCTGGAAACACCATATATTTT,CASSVGSSGNTIYF